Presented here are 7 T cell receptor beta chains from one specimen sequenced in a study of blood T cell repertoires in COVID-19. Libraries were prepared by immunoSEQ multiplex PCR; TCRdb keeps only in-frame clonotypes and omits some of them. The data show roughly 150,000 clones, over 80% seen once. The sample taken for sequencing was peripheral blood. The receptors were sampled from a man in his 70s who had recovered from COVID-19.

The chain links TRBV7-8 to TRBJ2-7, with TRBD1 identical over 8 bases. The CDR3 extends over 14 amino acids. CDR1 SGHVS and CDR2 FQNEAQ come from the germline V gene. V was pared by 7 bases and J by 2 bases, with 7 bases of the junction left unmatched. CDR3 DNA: TGTGCCAGCACCCCGGGACAGGCCACCTACGAGCAGTACTTC. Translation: CASTPGQATYEQYF. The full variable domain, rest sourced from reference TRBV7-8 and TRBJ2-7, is GAGVSQSPRYKVAKRGQDVALRCDPISGHVSLFWYQQALGQGPEFLTYFQNEAQLDKSGLPSDRFFAERPEGSVSTLKIQRTQQEDSAVYLCASTPGQATYEQYFGPGTRLTVT.

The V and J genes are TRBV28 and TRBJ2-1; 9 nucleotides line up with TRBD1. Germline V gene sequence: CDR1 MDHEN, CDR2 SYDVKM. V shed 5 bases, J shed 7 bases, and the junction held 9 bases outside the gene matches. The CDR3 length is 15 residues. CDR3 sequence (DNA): TGTGCCAGCAGTGGCCCGGGACAGGGTCTAAATGAGCAGTTCTTC. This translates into CASSGPGQGLNEQFF.

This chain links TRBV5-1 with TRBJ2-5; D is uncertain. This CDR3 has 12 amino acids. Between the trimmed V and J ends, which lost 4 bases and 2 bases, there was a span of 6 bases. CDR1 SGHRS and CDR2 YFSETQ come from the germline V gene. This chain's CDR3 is CASSETQETQYF. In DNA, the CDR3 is TGCGCCAGCAGCGAAACACAAGAGACCCAGTACTTC.

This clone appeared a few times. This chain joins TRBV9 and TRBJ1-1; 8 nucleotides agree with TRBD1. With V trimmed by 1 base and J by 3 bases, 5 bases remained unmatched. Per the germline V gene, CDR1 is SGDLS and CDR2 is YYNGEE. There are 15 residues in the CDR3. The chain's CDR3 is CASSVSGQGYTEAFF. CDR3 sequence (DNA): TGTGCCAGCAGCGTATCCGGACAGGGCTACACTGAAGCTTTCTTT.

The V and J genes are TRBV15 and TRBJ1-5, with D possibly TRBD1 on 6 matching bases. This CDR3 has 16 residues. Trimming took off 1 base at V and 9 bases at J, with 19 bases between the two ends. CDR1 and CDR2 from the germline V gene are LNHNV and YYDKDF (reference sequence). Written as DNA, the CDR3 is TGTGCCACCAGCAGAGGGAGGACAGTGGGGATGAGGCCCCAGCATTTT. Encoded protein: CATSRGRTVGMRPQHF.

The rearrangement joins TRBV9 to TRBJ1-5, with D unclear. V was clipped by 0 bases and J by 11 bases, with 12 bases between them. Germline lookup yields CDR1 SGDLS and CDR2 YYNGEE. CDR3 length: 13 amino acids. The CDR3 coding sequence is TGTGCCAGCAGCGTAGGACACCATTTTGCCCAGCATTTT. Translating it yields CASSVGHHFAQHF.

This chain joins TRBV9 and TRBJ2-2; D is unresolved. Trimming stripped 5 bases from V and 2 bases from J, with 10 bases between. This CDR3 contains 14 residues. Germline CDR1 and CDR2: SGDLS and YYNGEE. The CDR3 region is CASRPRSNTGELFF. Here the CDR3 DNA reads TGTGCCAGCAGACCGCGCTCTAACACCGGGGAGCTGTTTTTT.